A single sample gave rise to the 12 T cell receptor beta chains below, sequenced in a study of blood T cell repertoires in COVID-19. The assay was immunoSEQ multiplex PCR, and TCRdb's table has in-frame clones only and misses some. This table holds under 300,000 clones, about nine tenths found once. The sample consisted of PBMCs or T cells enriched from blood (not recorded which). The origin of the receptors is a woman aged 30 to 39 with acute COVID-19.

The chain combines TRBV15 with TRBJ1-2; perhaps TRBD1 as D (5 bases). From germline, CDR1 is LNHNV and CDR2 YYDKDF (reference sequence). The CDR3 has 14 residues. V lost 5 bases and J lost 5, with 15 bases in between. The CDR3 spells CATSSRPTGYGYTF. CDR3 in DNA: TGTGCCACCAGCTCTAGGCCCACAGGTTATGGCTACACCTTC.

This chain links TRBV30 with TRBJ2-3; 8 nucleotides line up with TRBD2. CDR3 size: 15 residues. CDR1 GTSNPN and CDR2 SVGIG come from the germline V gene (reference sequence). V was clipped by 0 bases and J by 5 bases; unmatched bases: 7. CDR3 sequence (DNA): TGTGCCTGGAGTGTTACTAGCGGTGTGGGAGATACGCAGTATTTT. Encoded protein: CAWSVTSGVGDTQYF.

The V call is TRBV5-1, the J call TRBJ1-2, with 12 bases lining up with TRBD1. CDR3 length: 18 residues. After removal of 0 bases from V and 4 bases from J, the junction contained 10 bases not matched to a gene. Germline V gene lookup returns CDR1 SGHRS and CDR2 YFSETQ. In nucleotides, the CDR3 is TGCGCCAGCAGCTTGGTTCCCGGGACAGGGGGCGCAAGCTATGGCTACACCTTC. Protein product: CASSLVPGTGGASYGYTF. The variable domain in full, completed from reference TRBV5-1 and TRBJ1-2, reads KAGVTQTPRYLIKTRGQQVTLSCSPISGHRSVSWYQQTPGQGLQFLFEYFSETQRNKGNFPGRFSGRQFSNSRSEMNVSTLELGDSALYLCASSLVPGTGGASYGYTFGSGTRLTVV.

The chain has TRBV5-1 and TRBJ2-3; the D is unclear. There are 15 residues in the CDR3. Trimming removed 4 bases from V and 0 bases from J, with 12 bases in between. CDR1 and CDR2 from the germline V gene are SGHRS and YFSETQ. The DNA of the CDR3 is TGCGCCAGCAGCGCCGCTAGACGCAGCACAGATACGCAGTATTTT. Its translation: CASSAARRSTDTQYF.

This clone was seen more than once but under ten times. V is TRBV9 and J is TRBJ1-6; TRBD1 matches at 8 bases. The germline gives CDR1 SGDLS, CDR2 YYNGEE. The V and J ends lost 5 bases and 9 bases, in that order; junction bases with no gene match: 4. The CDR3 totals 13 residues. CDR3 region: CASRRTGSSPLHF. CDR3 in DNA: TGTGCCAGCAGGAGGACAGGGAGTTCACCCCTCCACTTT.

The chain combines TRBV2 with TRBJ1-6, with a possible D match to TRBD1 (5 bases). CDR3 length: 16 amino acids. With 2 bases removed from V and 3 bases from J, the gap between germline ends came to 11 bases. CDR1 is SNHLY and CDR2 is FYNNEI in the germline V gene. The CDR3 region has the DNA TGTGCCAGCAGTGAAAGTCCAGGGAACTATAATTCACCCCTCCACTTT. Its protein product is CASSESPGNYNSPLHF.

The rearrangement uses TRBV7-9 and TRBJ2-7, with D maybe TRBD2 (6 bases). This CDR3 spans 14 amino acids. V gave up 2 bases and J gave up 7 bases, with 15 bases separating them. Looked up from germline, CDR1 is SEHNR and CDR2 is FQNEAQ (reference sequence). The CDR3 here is CASSLLGREREQYF. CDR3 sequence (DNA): TGTGCCAGCAGCTTACTGGGACGGGAGCGGGAGCAGTACTTC. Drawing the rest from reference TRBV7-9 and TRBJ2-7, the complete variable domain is DTGVSQNPRHKITKRGQNVTFRCDPISEHNRLYWYRQTLGQGPEFLTYFQNEAQLEKSRLLSDRFSAERPKGSFSTLEIQRTEQGDSAMYLCASSLLGREREQYFGPGTRLTVT.

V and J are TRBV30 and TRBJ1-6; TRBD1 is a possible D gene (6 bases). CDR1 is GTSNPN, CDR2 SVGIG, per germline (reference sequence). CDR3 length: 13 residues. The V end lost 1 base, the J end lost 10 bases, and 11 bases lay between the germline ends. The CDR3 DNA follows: TGTGCCTGGAGTGAAGGACAGAACTCACCCCTCCACTTT. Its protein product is CAWSEGQNSPLHF.

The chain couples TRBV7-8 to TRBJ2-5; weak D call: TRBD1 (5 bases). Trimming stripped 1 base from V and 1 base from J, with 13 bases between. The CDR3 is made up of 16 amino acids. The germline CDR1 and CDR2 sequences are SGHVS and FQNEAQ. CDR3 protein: CASSLEGLVGQETQYF. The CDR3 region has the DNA TGTGCCAGCAGCTTAGAGGGGCTAGTGGGCCAAGAGACCCAGTACTTC.

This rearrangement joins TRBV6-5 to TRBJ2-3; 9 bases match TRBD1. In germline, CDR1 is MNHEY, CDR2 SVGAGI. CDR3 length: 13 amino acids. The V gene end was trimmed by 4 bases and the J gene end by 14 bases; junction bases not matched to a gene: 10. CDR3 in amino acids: CASSFDSGTGRYF. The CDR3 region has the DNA TGTGCCAGCAGTTTCGATTCCGGGACAGGGAGGTATTTT.

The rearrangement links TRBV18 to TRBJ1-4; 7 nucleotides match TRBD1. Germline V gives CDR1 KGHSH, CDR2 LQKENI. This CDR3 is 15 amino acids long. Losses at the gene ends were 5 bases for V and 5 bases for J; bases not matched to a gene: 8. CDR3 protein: CASSFASGGNEKLFF. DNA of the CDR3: TGTGCCAGCTCATTTGCATCAGGGGGAAATGAAAAACTGTTTTTT. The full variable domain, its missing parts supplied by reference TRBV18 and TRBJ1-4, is NAGVMQNPRHLVRRRGQEARLRCSPMKGHSHVYWYRQLPEEGLKFMVYLQKENIIDESGMPKERFSAEFPKEGPSILRIQQVVRGDSAAYFCASSFASGGNEKLFFGSGTQLSVL.

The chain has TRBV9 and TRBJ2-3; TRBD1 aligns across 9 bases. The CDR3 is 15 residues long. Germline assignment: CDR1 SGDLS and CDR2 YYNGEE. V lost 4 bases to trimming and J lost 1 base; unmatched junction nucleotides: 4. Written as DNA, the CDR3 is TGTGCCAGCAGCCCACAGGGGGCTCGCACAGATACGCAGTATTTT. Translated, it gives CASSPQGARTDTQYF.